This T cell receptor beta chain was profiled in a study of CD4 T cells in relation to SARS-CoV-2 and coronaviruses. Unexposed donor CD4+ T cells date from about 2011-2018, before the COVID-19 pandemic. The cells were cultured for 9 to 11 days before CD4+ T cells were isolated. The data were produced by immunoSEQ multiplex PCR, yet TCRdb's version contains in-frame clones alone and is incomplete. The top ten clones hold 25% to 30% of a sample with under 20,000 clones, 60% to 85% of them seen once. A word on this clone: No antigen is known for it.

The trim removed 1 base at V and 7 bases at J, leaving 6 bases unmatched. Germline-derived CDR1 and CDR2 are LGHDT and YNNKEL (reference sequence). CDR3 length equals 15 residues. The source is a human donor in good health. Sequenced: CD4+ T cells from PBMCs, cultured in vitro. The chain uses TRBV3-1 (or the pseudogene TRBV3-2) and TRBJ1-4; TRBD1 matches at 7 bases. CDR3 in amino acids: CASSQGQGSSEKLFF. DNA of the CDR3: TGTGCCAGCAGCCAAGGACAGGGTTCCAGTGAAAAACTGTTTTTT.